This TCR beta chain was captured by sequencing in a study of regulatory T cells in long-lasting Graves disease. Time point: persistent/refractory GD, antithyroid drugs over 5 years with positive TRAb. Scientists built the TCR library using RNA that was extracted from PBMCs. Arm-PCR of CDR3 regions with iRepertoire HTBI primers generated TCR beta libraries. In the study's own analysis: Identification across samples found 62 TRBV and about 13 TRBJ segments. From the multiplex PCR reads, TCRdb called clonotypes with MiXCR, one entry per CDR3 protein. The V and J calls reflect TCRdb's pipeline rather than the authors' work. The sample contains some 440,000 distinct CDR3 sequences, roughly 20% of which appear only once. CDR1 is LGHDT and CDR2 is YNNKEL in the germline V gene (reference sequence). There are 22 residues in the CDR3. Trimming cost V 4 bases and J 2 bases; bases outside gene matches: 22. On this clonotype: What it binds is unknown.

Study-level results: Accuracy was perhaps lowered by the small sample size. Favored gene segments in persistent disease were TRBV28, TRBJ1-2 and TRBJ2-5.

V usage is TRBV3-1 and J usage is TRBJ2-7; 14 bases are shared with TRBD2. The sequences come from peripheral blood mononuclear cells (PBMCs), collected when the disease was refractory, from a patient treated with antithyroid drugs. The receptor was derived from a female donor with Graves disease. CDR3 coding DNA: TGTGCCAGCAGCCCAGATAGGGGGACTAGCGGGAGTTTAGTCCCCGACCCCTACGAGCAGTACTTC. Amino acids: CASSPDRGTSGSLVPDPYEQYF.